This T cell receptor beta chain derives from a study of blood T cell repertoires in COVID-19. Study summary: Samples taken during acute and convalescent COVID-19 were collected in the United States, Italy and Spain.

Authors' analysis steps: Estimated nucleated cell counts came from reference gene primer amplification. Assay used: immunoSEQ multiplex PCR; TCRdb lists only in-frame clones, some missing. Clone size and the V and J calls come from that table; the DNA yielded D and trimming. The data hold tens of thousands of clones, with 80% to 90% observed a single time. In germline, CDR1 is MNHEY, CDR2 SMNVEV (reference sequence). V shed 6 bases, J shed 1 base, and the junction held 7 bases outside the gene matches. The CDR3 extends over 16 amino acids. The chain employs TRBV27 and TRBJ2-3; TRBD2 agrees at 10 bases. Sequencing was carried out using peripheral blood. The sequence was obtained from a human donor in a cohort sampled during active COVID-19. DNA for the CDR3: TGTGCCAGCAGCCTGACTAGCGGGCGACGCACAGATACGCAGTATTTT. Translated: CASSLTSGRRTDTQYF.